These 29 T cell receptor beta chains were all obtained from the same sample, sequenced in a study of brain T cells in children with intractable seizures (dated by TCRdb to the early 2020s). The sample's time point label is to be understood as: resected brain tissue, or blood drawn just prior to surgery. Library creation used the immunoSEQ multiplex PCR assay. TCRdb holds this immuneACCESS table with in-frame rearrangements only. Some clones are missing; in checked studies, unresolved V genes explain under half, and the rest has no known cause. A total of 50,000 to 75,000 clones appear in this sample, 90% to 97% of them only once. The ten top clones hold around 0.4% of the sample. Source: peripheral blood, taken at surgery. Receptors originate from a boy less than two years old with focal cortical dysplasia and intractable seizures.

The chain combines TRBV15 with TRBJ2-1; D is possibly TRBD2 (6 bases). This CDR3 is built from 13 residues. Deletions cut 4 bases from V and 6 bases from J, with 10 bases between. Germline V gene lookup returns CDR1 LNHNV and CDR2 YYDKDF (reference sequence). The chain's CDR3 is CATSTGLPNEQFF. CDR3 sequence (DNA): TGTGCCACCAGCACGGGACTCCCCAATGAGCAGTTCTTC.

V and J are TRBV7-9 and TRBJ1-2; D is undetermined. The CDR3 is 14 residues long. Germline CDR1 and CDR2: SEHNR and FQNEAQ (reference sequence). V lost 2 bases and J lost 4, with 11 bases in between. DNA of the CDR3: TGTGCCAGCAGCTTATTGGGCCTCTCCTATGGCTACACCTTC. It encodes CASSLLGLSYGYTF.

This clone was found once. V and J are TRBV4-1 and TRBJ2-5, with TRBD2 matching 10 bases. Per the germline V gene, CDR1 is MGHRA and CDR2 is YSYEKL. This CDR3 comprises 18 residues. Trimming removed 3 bases from V and 1 base from J; junction bases left unmatched: 11. The chain's CDR3 is CASSHQAGGHIVQETQYF. The CDR3 nucleotides are TGCGCCAGCAGCCACCAAGCGGGGGGGCATATTGTCCAAGAGACCCAGTACTTC.

The rearrangement links TRBV27 to TRBJ1-2; 9 positions match TRBD1. Losses at the gene ends were 4 bases for V and 5 bases for J; bases not matched to a gene: 5. The germline CDR1 and CDR2 sequences are MNHEY and SMNVEV (reference sequence). The CDR3 is made up of 14 amino acids. CDR3 coding DNA: TGTGCCAGCAGTTCGACAGGGGGAGGTTATGGCTACACCTTC. Amino acid sequence: CASSSTGGGYGYTF.

DNA of the CDR3: TGTGCCAGCTCACCGGGCGTGAACACTGAAGCTTTCTTT. Translation: CASSPGVNTEAFF. This chain connects TRBV18 to TRBJ1-1; D remains ambiguous. This CDR3 is built from 13 residues. The germline V gene has CDR1 KGHSH and CDR2 LQKENI. V was clipped by 3 bases and J by 0 bases, with 5 bases between them.

V usage is TRBV3-1 (or the pseudogene TRBV3-2) and J usage is TRBJ1-4, with 7 bases aligning to TRBD1. The ends lost 2 bases at V and 5 bases at J; junction bases unmatched: 8. The CDR3 covers 16 residues. Germline lookup yields CDR1 LGHDT and CDR2 YNNKEL (reference sequence). The CDR3 region has the DNA TGTGCCAGCAGCCAATTCAGGGGGATCTCAAATGAAAAACTGTTTTTT. Amino acid sequence: CASSQFRGISNEKLFF.

The genes are TRBV10-3 and TRBJ2-1; 7 positions match TRBD2. CDR1 and CDR2 (germline): ENHRY, SYGVKD. There are 13 residues in the CDR3. V dropped 8 bases and J dropped 6; count of bases not matched to a gene: 7. The CDR3 is CAIWSGAGNEQFF. CDR3 sequence (DNA): TGTGCCATCTGGAGCGGGGCCGGCAATGAGCAGTTCTTC.

This chain connects TRBV6-5 to TRBJ2-1; possibly TRBD2 for D (6 bases). Trimming took 2 bases from V and 0 from J, leaving 11 bases between them. The germline gives CDR1 MNHEY, CDR2 SVGAGI. The CDR3 covers 16 residues. The CDR3 DNA sequence: TGTGCCAGCAGTTACGAGGCGGGGCACTCCTACAATGAGCAGTTCTTC. It yields the protein CASSYEAGHSYNEQFF.

This sequence joins TRBV7-9 and TRBJ2-3; the match to TRBD2 covers 7 bases. V dropped 1 base and J dropped 2; count of bases not matched to a gene: 6. Per germline, CDR1 SEHNR and CDR2 FQNEAQ (reference sequence). The CDR3 runs 16 residues. The DNA of the CDR3 is TGTGCCAGCAGCTTAGGTCTAGCGGACTACACAGATACGCAGTATTTT. Translating it yields CASSLGLADYTDTQYF.

CDR3 residues: CASSPGGDPEAFF. The CDR3 DNA follows: TGTGCCAGCAGCCCAGGGGGGGACCCGGAAGCTTTCTTT. The chain links TRBV7-9 to TRBJ1-1; 7 bases agree with TRBD1. After removal of 5 bases from V and 8 bases from J, the junction contained 8 bases not matched to a gene. The germline gives CDR1 SEHNR, CDR2 FQNEAQ (reference sequence). This CDR3 is built from 13 residues.

The V call is TRBV18, the J call TRBJ2-7, with D maybe TRBD2 (6 bases). Germline values: CDR1 KGHSH, CDR2 LQKENI. The CDR3 is 16 amino acids. The V end lost 3 bases, the J end lost 4 bases, and 19 bases lay between the germline ends. CDR3 DNA: TGTGCCAGCTCACCGACAATGGGGGGAGATAGATACGAGCAGTACTTC. This codes for CASSPTMGGDRYEQYF.

This chain uses TRBV27 with TRBJ1-2, with 7 bases lining up with TRBD1. After removal of 6 bases from V and 0 bases from J, the junction contained 4 bases not matched to a gene. This CDR3 has 14 residues. Germline CDR1 is MNHEY and CDR2 is SMNVEV (reference sequence). The CDR3 spells CASRMGQPNYGYTF. The CDR3 DNA is TGTGCCAGCAGGATGGGACAGCCTAACTATGGCTACACCTTC.

This CDR3 is CASSQVFSRGSLNGYTF. The CDR3 DNA sequence: TGTGCCAGCAGCCAAGTTTTCAGTAGGGGATCTCTTAACGGCTACACCTTC. The genes are TRBV3-1 (or the pseudogene TRBV3-2) and TRBJ1-2; D perhaps matches TRBD1 (5 bases). The CDR3 spans 17 residues. V lost 1 base to trimming and J lost 8 bases, with 23 bases between them. Germline V gives CDR1 LGHDT, CDR2 YNNKEL (reference sequence).

The DNA of the CDR3 is TGTGCCAGTAGTATTCTTGGACAGGGGTCTAATCAGCCCCAGCATTTT. It is translated as CASSILGQGSNQPQHF. V usage is TRBV19 and J usage is TRBJ1-5; 9 positions agree with TRBD1. Germline loops: CDR1 LNHDA, CDR2 SQIVND (reference sequence). With 3 bases clipped from V and 4 bases from J, the junction kept 7 bases outside the gene matches. The CDR3 consists of 16 residues.

The chain joins TRBV3-1 (or the pseudogene TRBV3-2) to TRBJ2-3, with 11 bases matching TRBD2. The CDR3 sequence is 20 residues long. The germline CDR1 and CDR2 sequences are LGHDT and YNNKEL (reference sequence). V was clipped by 0 bases and J by 0 bases; unmatched bases: 11. CDR3 nucleotides: TGTGCCAGCAGCCAAGATCCCGGGACTAGCGGAAGCTCTAGCACAGATACGCAGTATTTT. Its translation is CASSQDPGTSGSSSTDTQYF.

The chain combines TRBV9 with TRBJ2-6; no reliable D call. Trimming stripped 3 bases from V and 1 base from J, with 5 bases between. This CDR3 has 14 amino acids. Germline-derived CDR1 and CDR2 are SGDLS and YYNGEE. The CDR3 sequence: CASSDTSGANVLTF. The CDR3 DNA reads as TGTGCCAGCAGCGACACTTCTGGGGCCAACGTCCTGACTTTC.

This CDR3 is CASSFFRVAGSYTQYF. The CDR3 region has the DNA TGTGCCAGCAGCTTCTTCCGAGTAGCAGGTTCCTATACGCAGTATTTT. V gene TRBV5-6 combines with J gene TRBJ2-3; D uncertain. Germline CDR1 reads SGHDT; CDR2 reads YYEEEE. The V and J ends lost 2 bases and 7 bases respectively, with 20 bases between them. CDR3 length: 16 amino acids.

The chain has TRBV6-4 and TRBJ2-7; TRBD2 is a possible D gene (6 bases). Trimming cost V 0 bases and J 2 bases, with 20 bases left between them. CDR1 is MRHNA and CDR2 is SNTAGT in the germline V gene. The CDR3 sequence is 18 residues long. CDR3 amino acids: CASSDSTPPGGVAYEQYF. The CDR3 DNA is TGTGCCAGCAGTGACTCGACCCCACCTGGCGGGGTAGCCTACGAGCAGTACTTC.

The chain couples TRBV9 to TRBJ1-1; no reliable D call. The germline V and J ends were trimmed by 0 bases and 4 bases, with 7 bases remaining between them. Germline V lookup: CDR1 SGDLS, CDR2 YYNGEE. This CDR3 has 13 amino acids. The CDR3 bases are TGTGCCAGCAGCGTAGGGGGTTTCACTGAAGCTTTCTTT. This encodes CASSVGGFTEAFF.

V gene TRBV10-2 combines with J gene TRBJ2-7; TRBD2 agrees at 13 bases. Trimming cost V 6 bases and J 2 bases; bases outside gene matches: 4. The CDR3 contains 15 residues. Germline V lookup: CDR1 WSHSY, CDR2 SAAADI. The DNA of the CDR3 is TGCGCCAGCAGCGGAGGGACTAGCGGGACCTACGAGCAGTACTTC. The encoded protein is CASSGGTSGTYEQYF.

The chain is built from TRBV10-3 and TRBJ1-3, with no clear D. The CDR3 has 15 residues. Germline CDR1 and CDR2: ENHRY and SYGVKD. Trimming stripped 0 bases from V and 0 bases from J, with 6 bases between. The CDR3 DNA follows: TGTGCCATCAGTGAGTCGTGGGGCTCTGGAAACACCATATATTTT. Protein: CAISESWGSGNTIYF.

The chain's CDR3 is CASTGTANEKLFF. Written as DNA, the CDR3 is TGTGCCAGTACAGGGACAGCTAATGAAAAACTGTTTTTT. The gene calls are TRBV19 and TRBJ1-4, with 7 bases identical to TRBD1. Trimming removed 7 bases from V and 3 bases from J; junction bases left unmatched: 2. The CDR3 covers 13 residues. Germline CDR1 is LNHDA and CDR2 is SQIVND (reference sequence).

The chain links TRBV7-8 to TRBJ1-1; no clear D gene. Trimming took 1 base from V and 0 from J, leaving 6 bases between them. This CDR3 is 14 amino acids long. Germline CDR1 is SGHVS and CDR2 is FQNEAQ. The CDR3 sequence is CASSLGGLNTEAFF. The CDR3 nucleotides read TGTGCCAGCAGCTTAGGGGGATTGAACACTGAAGCTTTCTTT.

The J gene is TRBJ2-5, the V gene TRBV7-2; D is perhaps TRBD1 or TRBD2 (5 bases each). CDR3 length: 16 amino acids. CDR1 and CDR2 from the germline V gene are SGHTA and FQGNSA. V dropped 3 bases and J dropped 2 bases, with 16 bases sitting between them. As DNA, the CDR3 is TGTGCCAGCAGCTTGGCCGGATGGGGACCGCAAGAGACCCAGTACTTC. Translated: CASSLAGWGPQETQYF.

On this clone: The sample has other DNA sequences that encode this CDR3 too. The chain recombines TRBV10-3 with TRBJ2-7, with D perhaps matching TRBD2 (6 bases). Germline V gives CDR1 ENHRY, CDR2 SYGVKD. The V end lost 4 bases, the J end lost 0 bases, and 19 bases lay between the germline ends. The CDR3 extends over 17 amino acids. The CDR3 DNA sequence: TGTGCCATCAGTGGATCGGAGGGACCCAGGAGCTCCTACGAGCAGTACTTC. Translation gives CAISGSEGPRSSYEQYF.

In DNA, the CDR3 is TGTGCCTGGAGGCCGGGGGCTGAAGCTTTCTTT. Protein sequence: CAWRPGAEAFF. The chain uses TRBV30 and TRBJ1-1; a possible D gene is TRBD1 (5 bases). CDR1 GTSNPN and CDR2 SVGIG come from the germline V gene (reference sequence). This CDR3 has 11 amino acids. Trimming stripped 3 bases from V and 6 bases from J, with 8 bases between.

The genes are TRBV5-6 and TRBJ2-7; 8 nucleotides line up with TRBD1. The CDR3 is 16 amino acids. With V trimmed by 0 bases and J by 5 bases, 10 bases remained unmatched. Germline V CDR1 and CDR2: SGHDT, YYEEEE. This CDR3 reads CASSLETTGVNNEQYF. DNA for the CDR3: TGTGCCAGCAGCTTGGAAACGACAGGGGTAAACAACGAGCAGTACTTC.

This chain links TRBV15 with TRBJ2-1; possible D gene TRBD2, 6 bases. Germline CDR1 and CDR2: LNHNV and YYDKDF (reference sequence). There are 16 residues in the CDR3. Trimming removed 0 bases from V and 5 bases from J, with 14 bases in between. CDR3 nucleotide sequence: TGTGCCACCAGCAGAGATGGCGGGATGAACCACAATGAGCAGTTCTTC. This gives the protein CATSRDGGMNHNEQFF. The whole variable domain, remainder taken from reference TRBV15 and TRBJ2-1, is DAMVIQNPRYQVTQFGKPVTLSCSQTLNHNVMYWYQQKSSQAPKLLFHYYDKDFNNEADTPDNFQSRRPNTSFCFLDIRSPGLGDTAMYLCATSRDGGMNHNEQFFGPGTRLTVL.

The chain employs TRBV28 and TRBJ2-5; 8 bases are a match to TRBD2. J gave up 5 bases and V 3 bases, and 11 bases lay outside the gene matches. The germline V gene encodes CDR1 MDHEN and CDR2 SYDVKM. This CDR3 contains 16 residues. CDR3 region: CASSFLAGTGHETQYF. The DNA for the CDR3 is TGTGCCAGCAGTTTCCTAGCGGGTACCGGCCACGAGACCCAGTACTTC.